This T cell receptor (beta chain) stems from a study of T cell responses to AZD1222 COVID-19 vaccine. The assay was immunoSEQ multiplex PCR, and TCRdb's table has in-frame clones only and misses some. The repertoire includes more than 85,000 clones, 90% to 95% of them detected once, and about 7.5% sits in the top ten. Sequencing was performed on peripheral blood, taken on day 0 of AZD1222 vaccination. This receptor was taken from an adult in good health.

The CDR3: CASSLEGRFSGNTIYF. CDR3 DNA: TGTGCCAGCAGCCTAGAGGGGCGGTTCTCTGGAAACACCATATATTTT. The chain is built from TRBV5-6 and TRBJ1-3; TRBD1 might be the D (5 bases). Germline CDR1 reads SGHDT; CDR2 reads YYEEEE. The ends were cut back, 4 bases at V and 0 bases at J, with 14 bases in the middle. This CDR3 spans 16 amino acids.